This is a list of T cell receptor beta chains from one sample in a study of blood T cells in healthy people across ages. TCRdb itself ran the 5' RACE reads through MiXCR, one entry per CDR3 protein. The repertoire includes 600,000 to 800,000 distinct CDR3 sequences, roughly half of them detected once, and less than 15% sits in the top ten. The specimen sequenced was blood. These receptors all come from a woman over 75 in good health. CDR3s include the opening cysteine and the closing phenylalanine or tryptophan. The D gene is left open where the match is weak. Size tells how often a clone was seen (once, few, many) or the class of an expanded clone, and some rows leave it out.

J,D,V,size,DNA,CDR3
TRBJ2-7,.,TRBV15,.,TGTGCCACCAGCAGAGAGAGAGGGGCCAACTACGAGCAGTACTTC,CATSRERGANYEQYF
TRBJ2-5,TRBD2,TRBV2,.,TGTGCCAGCAGGGCCTCCGGGACTAGGAAGGAGACCCAGTACTTC,CASRASGTRKETQYF
TRBJ2-3,.,TRBV4-2,few,TGTGCCAGCAGCCAAGACCCGGCAGATACGCAGTATTTT,CASSQDPADTQYF
TRBJ2-7,TRBD2,TRBV27,.,TGTGCCAGCAGTTCTTTAGGGACTAGCGGGCAATACGAGCAGTACTTC,CASSSLGTSGQYEQYF
TRBJ2-2,.,TRBV18,few,TGTGCCAGCTCCCCCGGCGTAGTAGACCAAAAGCTGTTTTTT,CASSPGVVDQKLFF
TRBJ1-2,.,TRBV29-1,.,TGCAGCGTTGTACGAGATGCGGGAGGCTACACCTTC,CSVVRDAGGYTF
TRBJ2-2,.,TRBV2,.,TGTGCCAGCTTAGAACGGGAGAACACCGGGGAGCTGTTTTTT,CASLERENTGELFF
TRBJ2-1,TRBD2,TRBV5-1,many,TGTGCCAGCAGTCTTAGCGGGGGGGCCTACAATGAGCAGTTCTTC,CASSLSGGAYNEQFF
TRBJ2-1,TRBD2,TRBV6-2/TRBV6-3,.,TGTGCCAGCACGGCTAGCGGGGCGCACGGGGAGTTCTTC,CASTASGAHGEFF
TRBJ2-5,.,TRBV9,.,TGTGCCAGCAGCGTCCACCCACAAGAGACCCAGTACTTC,CASSVHPQETQYF
TRBJ2-5,TRBD1,TRBV20-1,.,TGCAGTGCTAATGGGCAGGGGGCAGAAGAGCAGTACTTC,CSANGQGAEEQYF
TRBJ2-1,.,TRBV6-5,.,TGTGCCAGCAGTTACCGAGAGAGCTCCTACAATGAGCAGTTCTTC,CASSYRESSYNEQFF
TRBJ2-3,.,TRBV3-1,.,TGTGCCAGCAGCCAACCCAGGGCGCCTAGCACAGATACGCAGTATTTT,CASSQPRAPSTDTQYF
TRBJ2-1,TRBD2,TRBV2,many,TGTGCCAGCAGCGGGACTGGCGGGAGGGCAAATGAGCAGTTCTTC,CASSGTGGRANEQFF
TRBJ2-7,.,TRBV7-2,many,TGTGCCAGCAGCTTTCAGGAGGGCTACGAGCAGTACTTC,CASSFQEGYEQYF
TRBJ2-1,.,TRBV25-1,.,TGTGCCAGCAGTGAAGATAACAGGATGGGTAATGAGCAGTTCTTC,CASSEDNRMGNEQFF
TRBJ2-5,.,TRBV29-1,.,TGCAGCGTTGAATCCGCGAGCCTCCCCTCAGGGGAGACCCAGTACTTC,CSVESASLPSGETQYF
TRBJ2-7,TRBD1,TRBV7-8,.,TGTGCCAGCAGCTTAGTGGGACAGGGTGCGGTCATCTACGAGCAGTACTTC,CASSLVGQGAVIYEQYF
TRBJ2-7,.,TRBV4-1,once,TGCGCCAGCAGCCAAGTAGGCCGGACGAGCTACGAGCAGTACTTC,CASSQVGRTSYEQYF
TRBJ1-1,TRBD1,TRBV18,.,TGTGCCAGCTCACCGGACAGGATGGCGAACACTGAAGCTTTCTTT,CASSPDRMANTEAFF
TRBJ2-1,TRBD1,TRBV27,many,TGTGCCACCCTCCCAGGGGGCAATGAGCAGTTCTTC,CATLPGGNEQFF
TRBJ2-7,.,TRBV29-1,.,TGCAGCGTTGGACGGCACTCCTACGAGCAGTACTTC,CSVGRHSYEQYF
TRBJ1-2,TRBD1,TRBV7-3,.,TGTGCCAGCAGCTTAACCCCAGGACAGGGGGCTGTTATGGGCGGCTACACCTTC,CASSLTPGQGAVMGGYTF
TRBJ1-2,.,TRBV12-3/TRBV12-4,few,TGTGCCAGCCGTCGCTCGCCAGAGTTTGGCTACACCTTC,CASRRSPEFGYTF
TRBJ2-5,.,TRBV28,.,TGTGCCAGCAGTTTAGTGGAGCTCCAAGAGACCCAGTACTTC,CASSLVELQETQYF
TRBJ2-1,TRBD2,TRBV6-2/TRBV6-3,.,TGTGCCAGCAGTTACTGGGCTAGCGGGGACTCCTACAATGAGCAGTTCTTC,CASSYWASGDSYNEQFF
TRBJ2-3,.,TRBV18,many,TGTGCCAGCTCACTCTACACCGGTCCAGATACGCAGTATTTT,CASSLYTGPDTQYF
TRBJ2-1,TRBD2,TRBV6-4,many,TGTGCCAGCAGCTGTCCGACTAGCGGAGCTTCCTACAATGAGCAGTTCTTC,CASSCPTSGASYNEQFF